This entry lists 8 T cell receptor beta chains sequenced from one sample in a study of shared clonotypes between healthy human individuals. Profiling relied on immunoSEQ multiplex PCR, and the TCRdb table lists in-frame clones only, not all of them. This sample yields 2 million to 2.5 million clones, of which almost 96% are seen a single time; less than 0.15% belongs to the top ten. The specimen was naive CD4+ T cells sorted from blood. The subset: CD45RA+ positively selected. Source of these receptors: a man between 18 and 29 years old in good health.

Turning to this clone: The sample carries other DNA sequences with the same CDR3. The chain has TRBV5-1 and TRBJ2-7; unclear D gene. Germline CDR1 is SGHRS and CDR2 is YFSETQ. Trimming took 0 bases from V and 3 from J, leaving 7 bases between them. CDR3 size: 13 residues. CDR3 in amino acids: CASSLESFYEQYF. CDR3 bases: TGCGCCAGCAGCTTGGAATCGTTCTACGAGCAGTACTTC.

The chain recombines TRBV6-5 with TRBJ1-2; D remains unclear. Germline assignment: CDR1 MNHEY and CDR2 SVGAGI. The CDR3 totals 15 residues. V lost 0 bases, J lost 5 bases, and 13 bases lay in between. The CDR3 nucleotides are TGTGCCAGCAGTTACTCGGCCGTGGCGTATTATGGCTACACCTTC. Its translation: CASSYSAVAYYGYTF.

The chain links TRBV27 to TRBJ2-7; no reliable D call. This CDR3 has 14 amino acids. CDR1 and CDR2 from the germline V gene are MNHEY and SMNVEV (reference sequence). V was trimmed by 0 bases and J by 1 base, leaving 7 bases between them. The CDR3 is CASSLSVLSYEQYF. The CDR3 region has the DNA TGTGCCAGCAGTTTATCTGTCCTTTCCTACGAGCAGTACTTC.

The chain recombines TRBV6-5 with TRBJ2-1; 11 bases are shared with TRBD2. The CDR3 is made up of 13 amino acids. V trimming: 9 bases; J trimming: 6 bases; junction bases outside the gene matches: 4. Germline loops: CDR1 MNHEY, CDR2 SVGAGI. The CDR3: CASSGGAFNEQFF. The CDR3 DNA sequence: TGTGCCAGTAGCGGGGGGGCCTTCAATGAGCAGTTCTTC.

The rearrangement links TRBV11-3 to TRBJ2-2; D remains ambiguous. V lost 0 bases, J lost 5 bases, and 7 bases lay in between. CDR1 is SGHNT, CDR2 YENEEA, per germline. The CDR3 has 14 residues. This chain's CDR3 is CASSLDQTTGELFF. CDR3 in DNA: TGTGCCAGCAGCTTAGATCAGACAACCGGGGAGCTGTTTTTT.

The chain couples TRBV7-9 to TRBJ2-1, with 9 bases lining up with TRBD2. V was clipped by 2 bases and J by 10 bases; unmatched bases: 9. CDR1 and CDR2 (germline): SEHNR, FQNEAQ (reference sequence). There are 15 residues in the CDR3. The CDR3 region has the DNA TGTGCCAGCAGCTTACTAGCGGGAACCCCAGGGGAGCAGTTCTTC. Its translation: CASSLLAGTPGEQFF.

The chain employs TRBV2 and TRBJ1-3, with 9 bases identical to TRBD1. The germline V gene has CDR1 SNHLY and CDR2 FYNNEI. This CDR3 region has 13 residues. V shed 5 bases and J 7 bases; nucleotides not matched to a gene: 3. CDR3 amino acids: CASSMDRGNTIYF. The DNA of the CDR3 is TGTGCCAGCAGTATGGACAGGGGCAACACCATATATTTT.

This CDR3 reads CASSLTLAGGYNEQFF. CDR3 bases: TGTGCCAGCAGCTTAACCCTAGCGGGGGGATACAATGAGCAGTTCTTC. The chain carries TRBV7-8 and TRBJ2-1; 11 bases map to TRBD2. V lost 2 bases to trimming and J lost 4 bases; unmatched junction nucleotides: 4. The CDR3 length is 16 residues. Germline values: CDR1 SGHVS, CDR2 FQNEAQ.